Listed here are 26 T cell receptor beta chains from one sample, sequenced in a study of blood T cell repertoires in COVID-19. Repertoires were generated with immunoSEQ multiplex PCR, while TCRdb's copy carries only in-frame clones and drops some. The table has 150,000 to 200,000 clones, approximately 78% seen once. The sample consisted of peripheral blood. The receptors stem from an elderly woman with COVID-19, enrolled during active disease.

The chain joins TRBV19 to TRBJ1-5, with D possibly TRBD1 on 6 matching bases. The CDR3 has 14 amino acids. CDR1 and CDR2 from the germline V gene are LNHDA and SQIVND (reference sequence). Trimming left V 7 bases short and J 2 bases short, with 12 bases between. The CDR3 sequence is CASTGASRNQPQHF. DNA for the CDR3: TGTGCCAGTACAGGGGCTAGTCGCAATCAGCCCCAGCATTTT.

This chain joins TRBV15 and TRBJ2-3; 7 bases are shared with TRBD2. The CDR3 is 12 residues long. Unmatched junction bases numbered 1, after V lost 1 base and J lost 9 bases. Germline loops: CDR1 LNHNV, CDR2 YYDKDF (reference sequence). CDR3 sequence (DNA): TGTGCCACCAGCAGAGTAGCGGGCACGCAGTATTTT. Translated, it gives CATSRVAGTQYF.

This clone was detected only once. The rearrangement joins TRBV19 to TRBJ1-6, with TRBD1 matching over 8 bases. J lost 8 bases, V lost 4 bases, and 7 bases had no gene match. Germline CDR1 reads LNHDA; CDR2 reads SQIVND (reference sequence). The CDR3 covers 15 residues. The CDR3 loop reads CASSRGQAIYSPLHF. In DNA, the CDR3 is TGTGCCAGTAGTAGGGGACAGGCGATTTATTCACCCCTCCACTTT.

The CDR3 sequence is CATSRDRGREQYF. CDR3 DNA: TGTGCCACCAGCAGAGATCGAGGGAGAGAGCAGTACTTC. V and J are TRBV15 and TRBJ2-7; perhaps TRBD2 as D (5 bases). CDR1 and CDR2 (germline): LNHNV, YYDKDF (reference sequence). The CDR3 extends over 13 amino acids. V lost 0 bases to trimming and J lost 7 bases, with 10 bases between them.

The V call is TRBV11-2, the J call TRBJ2-1, with 9 bases lining up with TRBD2. CDR3 length: 18 amino acids. The V gene's germline CDR1 is SGHAT and CDR2 FQNNGV. With V trimmed by 3 bases and J by 9 bases, 18 bases remained unmatched. CDR3 amino acids: CASSFLILAGARGGEQFF. CDR3 in DNA: TGTGCCAGCAGCTTCCTCATATTAGCGGGGGCCCGGGGAGGTGAGCAGTTCTTC.

This rearrangement joins TRBV27 to TRBJ1-1; a possible D gene is TRBD1 (6 bases). The CDR3 spans 17 residues. Trimming took off 6 bases at V and 2 bases at J, with 22 bases between the two ends. CDR1 and CDR2 from the germline V gene are MNHEY and SMNVEV (reference sequence). The CDR3 nucleotides read TGTGCCAGCAGCAACCAGGACAGCTCACTTACAAACACTGAAGCTTTCTTT. Protein product: CASSNQDSSLTNTEAFF.

The rearrangement uses TRBV9 and TRBJ1-6; the D is unclear. This CDR3 spans 12 amino acids. In germline, CDR1 is SGDLS, CDR2 YYNGEE. V lost 8 bases and J lost 10, with 13 bases in between. The DNA of the CDR3 is TGTGCCAGTGGACCCGGAGGGTCACCCCTCCACTTT. Its protein is CASGPGGSPLHF.

This clone was seen only a few times. V is TRBV29-1 and J is TRBJ2-2; the D gene is possibly TRBD2 (5 bases). The CDR3 has 13 amino acids. Trimming stripped 4 bases from V and 4 bases from J, with 10 bases between. CDR1 and CDR2 from the germline V gene are SQVTM and ANQGSEA. The CDR3 bases are TGCAGCGTTGTAAGGGCGGGCACCGGGGAGCTGTTTTTT. Its protein product is CSVVRAGTGELFF.

CDR3 region: CASSLRQDNQPQHF. The CDR3 DNA sequence: TGTGCCAGCAGTTTAAGACAGGACAATCAGCCCCAGCATTTT. The chain employs TRBV28 and TRBJ1-5; a weak D match, TRBD1 (6 bases). V shed 2 bases and J shed 3 bases, with 8 bases lying between them. The germline gives CDR1 MDHEN, CDR2 SYDVKM. The CDR3 loop spans 14 amino acids. The full variable domain, completed using reference TRBV28 and TRBJ1-5, is DVKVTQSSRYLVKRTGEKVFLECVQDMDHENMFWYRQDPGLGLRLIYFSYDVKMKEKGDIPEGYSVSREKKERFSLILESASTNQTSMYLCASSLRQDNQPQHFGDGTRLSIL.

The chain is built from TRBV6-5 and TRBJ2-7; 10 bases fit TRBD1. CDR3 length: 14 amino acids. Germline CDR1 is MNHEY and CDR2 is SVGAGI. With V trimmed by 4 bases and J by 6 bases, 6 bases remained unmatched. Here the CDR3 reads CASSFPGQGREQYF. CDR3 DNA sequence: TGTGCCAGCAGTTTCCCGGGACAGGGGCGCGAGCAGTACTTC.

This clone was picked up a small number of times. The chain joins TRBV28 to TRBJ1-5; D perhaps matches TRBD1 (5 bases). The V and J ends lost 5 bases and 1 base respectively, with 12 bases between them. The CDR3 sequence is 15 residues long. Germline V lookup: CDR1 MDHEN, CDR2 SYDVKM. In DNA form, the CDR3 reads TGTGCCAGCAGTACGTTCGGGGGGAGCAATCAGCCCCAGCATTTT. Translation: CASSTFGGSNQPQHF. Full variable domain (rest looked up from reference TRBV28 and TRBJ1-5): DVKVTQSSRYLVKRTGEKVFLECVQDMDHENMFWYRQDPGLGLRLIYFSYDVKMKEKGDIPEGYSVSREKKERFSLILESASTNQTSMYLCASSTFGGSNQPQHFGDGTRLSIL.

V is TRBV5-1 and J is TRBJ2-7; D remains unclear. The V gene's germline CDR1 is SGHRS and CDR2 YFSETQ. Trimming removed 0 bases from V and 2 bases from J, with 9 bases in between. The length of the CDR3 is 14 residues. The CDR3, as DNA: TGCGCCAGCAGCTTGGATAAGCAAACCTACGAGCAGTACTTC. Protein: CASSLDKQTYEQYF.

The CDR3 nucleotides read TGTGCCAGTAGTATGGGGGCGGCGGATGGATCCGGGGAGCTGTTTTTT. It specifies CASSMGAADGSGELFF. The rearrangement links TRBV19 to TRBJ2-2, with D possibly matching TRBD1 (6 bases). Between the trimmed V and J ends, which lost 3 bases and 6 bases, there was a span of 17 bases. CDR1 and CDR2 (germline): LNHDA, SQIVND (reference sequence). This CDR3 is 16 amino acids long.

This clone has just one count. The V and J genes are TRBV7-8 and TRBJ2-7; a possible D gene is TRBD2 (7 bases). The CDR3 has 15 amino acids. Trimming took off 3 bases at V and 0 bases at J, with 12 bases between the two ends. Germline V gives CDR1 SGHVS, CDR2 FQNEAQ. Written as DNA, the CDR3 is TGTGCCAGCAGCTTGGGAGGGGGTAGCTCCTACGAGCAGTACTTC. Translation: CASSLGGGSSYEQYF.

J is TRBJ2-7 and V is TRBV5-1; 12 bases line up with TRBD1. This CDR3 contains 15 residues. Germline V lookup: CDR1 SGHRS, CDR2 YFSETQ. V shed 2 bases, J shed 6 bases, and the junction held 6 bases outside the gene matches. CDR3 in amino acids: CASSLTGTGGLEQYF. In DNA, the CDR3 is TGCGCCAGCAGCTTAACGGGGACAGGGGGCCTCGAGCAGTACTTC.

This sequence joins TRBV29-1 and TRBJ1-2; D gene uncertain. Trimming pared 3 bases from V and 2 bases from J, leaving 7 bases between. The CDR3 runs 12 residues. Germline-derived CDR1 and CDR2 are SQVTM and ANQGSEA. CDR3: CSVDFGNYGYTF. The CDR3 DNA is TGCAGCGTTGATTTTGGCAACTATGGCTACACCTTC.

This chain joins TRBV29-1 and TRBJ1-1; 7 bases are a match to TRBD1. Germline V CDR1 and CDR2: SQVTM, ANQGSEA. This CDR3 is built from 15 residues. The ends lost 3 bases at V and 0 bases at J; junction bases unmatched: 7. CDR3 DNA: TGCAGCGTTGATCTGGACAGGTCCATGAACACTGAAGCTTTCTTT. Translated: CSVDLDRSMNTEAFF.

V usage is TRBV5-1 and J usage is TRBJ2-3; weak D call: TRBD2 (6 bases). The CDR3 is 17 residues long. V lost 3 bases and J 6 bases, leaving 23 bases between the germline ends. The germline gives CDR1 SGHRS, CDR2 YFSETQ. The CDR3 reads CASSWPNGTRLWDTQYF. CDR3 bases: TGCGCCAGCAGCTGGCCCAACGGGACTCGGTTGTGGGATACGCAGTATTTT.

The rearrangement uses TRBV28 and TRBJ2-7, with a tentative D call TRBD2 (6 bases). The CDR3 covers 13 residues. Trimming removed 5 bases from V and 2 bases from J, with 10 bases in between. Germline CDR1 is MDHEN and CDR2 is SYDVKM. The CDR3 spells CASSTGGPYEQYF. Here the CDR3 DNA reads TGTGCCAGCAGTACCGGGGGTCCCTACGAGCAGTACTTC.

The chain carries TRBV27 and TRBJ1-2; 10 bases are shared with TRBD1. The CDR3 runs to 18 residues. Germline loops: CDR1 MNHEY, CDR2 SMNVEV (reference sequence). V was pared by 1 base and J by 6 bases, with 14 bases of the junction left unmatched. CDR3 in amino acids: CASSLLGTGAAFTDGYTF. For the CDR3, the DNA is TGTGCCAGCAGTTTATTGGGGACAGGGGCCGCCTTCACGGATGGCTACACCTTC.

The V call is TRBV6-1, the J call TRBJ2-3; TRBD2 agrees at 12 bases. Germline CDR1 is MNHNS and CDR2 is SASEGT. V lost 1 base, J lost 2 bases, and 13 bases stayed unmatched. The CDR3 length is 20 residues. The CDR3 is CASSEGTLRLAGGFTDTQYF. CDR3 DNA sequence: TGTGCCAGCAGTGAAGGGACTTTGAGGCTAGCGGGAGGGTTCACAGATACGCAGTATTTT.

In its sample, this clone was seen a few times. The chain combines TRBV7-8 with TRBJ2-7, with 9 bases aligning to TRBD2. Per the germline V gene, CDR1 is SGHVS and CDR2 is FQNEAQ. The junction had 2 bases not matched to a gene; V was cut back by 1 base and J by 1 base. This CDR3 has 15 residues. CDR3 sequence reads: CASSLGTSASYEQYF. The CDR3 nucleotides read TGTGCCAGCAGCTTAGGGACTAGCGCTTCCTACGAGCAGTACTTC.

The chain carries TRBV18 and TRBJ2-7, with TRBD1 matching over 9 bases. The CDR3 covers 16 residues. From germline, CDR1 is KGHSH and CDR2 LQKENI. V was pared by 3 bases and J by 3 bases, with 9 bases of the junction left unmatched. This CDR3 is CASSPTPGQGLYEQYF. For the CDR3, the DNA is TGTGCCAGCTCACCGACTCCGGGACAGGGCCTCTACGAGCAGTACTTC. Using reference TRBV18 and TRBJ2-7 for the parts outside the CDR3, the full variable domain is NAGVMQNPRHLVRRRGQEARLRCSPMKGHSHVYWYRQLPEEGLKFMVYLQKENIIDESGMPKERFSAEFPKEGPSILRIQQVVRGDSAAYFCASSPTPGQGLYEQYFGPGTRLTVT.

This clone is a singleton in its sample. The rearrangement uses TRBV11-2 and TRBJ2-3; 9 bases are shared with TRBD1. Germline V CDR1 and CDR2: SGHAT, FQNNGV. The CDR3 is 15 residues long. J lost 4 bases, V lost 2 bases, and 4 bases had no gene match. CDR3 region: CASSLRGTGSDTQYF. The DNA for the CDR3 is TGTGCCAGCAGCTTACGAGGGACAGGGTCAGATACGCAGTATTTT.

V gene TRBV3-1 (or the pseudogene TRBV3-2) combines with J gene TRBJ2-5; 8 bases fit TRBD1. V lost 6 bases, J lost 4 bases, and 10 bases stayed unmatched. CDR1 and CDR2 from the germline V gene are LGHDT and YNNKEL (reference sequence). The CDR3 contains 15 residues. Here the CDR3 reads CASSDRGGARETQYF. The CDR3 coding sequence is TGTGCCAGCAGTGACAGGGGTGGGGCGCGAGAGACCCAGTACTTC.

This clone was found once. V is TRBV12-3 or TRBV12-4 and J is TRBJ2-3, with D unclear. This CDR3 is built from 11 residues. V was pared by 6 bases and J by 5 bases, with 6 bases between. In DNA, the CDR3 is TGTGCCAGCAGCTCTTTAGATACGCAGTATTTT. This sequence encodes CASSSLDTQYF.